This T cell receptor (beta chain) was found in a study of T cell repertoires in cytomegalovirus infection. TCRdb processed the reads anew with MiXCR; each CDR3 protein has one entry. This table has about a million distinct CDR3 sequences, roughly 30% appearing once. Turning to this clonotype: Antigen specificity is unknown. As the CDR3 is not closed by the conserved phenylalanine or tryptophan, this likely results from a read error.

V lost 4 bases, J lost 0 bases, and 16 bases lay in between. CDR1 LNHDA and CDR2 SQIVND come from the germline V gene (reference sequence). The CDR3 totals 17 residues. The sample in question was cultured CD8+ T cells from PBMCs, obtained from culture after CMV antigen stimulation. The receptor's source is a human donor in good health (CMV status not recorded). Some clones in this sample may be carry-over from other donors' samples. V and J are TRBV19 and TRBJ2-1; D is unresolved. The CDR3 protein is CASSTLWSLSSYNEQFL. As DNA, the CDR3 is TGTGCCAGTAGTACCCTCTGGAGCCTCAGCTCCTACAATGAGCAGTTCTTA.